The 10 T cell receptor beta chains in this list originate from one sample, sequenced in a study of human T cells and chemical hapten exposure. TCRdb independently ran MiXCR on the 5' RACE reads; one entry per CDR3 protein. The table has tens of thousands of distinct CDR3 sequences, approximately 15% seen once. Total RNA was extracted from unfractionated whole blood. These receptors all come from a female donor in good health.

The CDR3 sequence: CASSLRADQETQYF. The CDR3 DNA is TGTGCCAGCAGCTTGAGGGCGGACCAAGAGACCCAGTACTTC. J is TRBJ2-5 and V is TRBV11-2; D is possibly TRBD2 (5 bases). Looked up from germline, CDR1 is SGHAT and CDR2 is FQNNGV. The CDR3 sequence is 14 residues long. Trimming pared 3 bases from V and 0 bases from J, leaving 8 bases between.

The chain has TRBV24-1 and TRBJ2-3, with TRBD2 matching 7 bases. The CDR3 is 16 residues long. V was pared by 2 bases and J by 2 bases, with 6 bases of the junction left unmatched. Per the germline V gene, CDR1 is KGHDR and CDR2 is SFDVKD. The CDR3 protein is CATSDWASGYTDTQYF. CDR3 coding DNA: TGTGCCACCAGTGATTGGGCTAGCGGATACACAGATACGCAGTATTTT.

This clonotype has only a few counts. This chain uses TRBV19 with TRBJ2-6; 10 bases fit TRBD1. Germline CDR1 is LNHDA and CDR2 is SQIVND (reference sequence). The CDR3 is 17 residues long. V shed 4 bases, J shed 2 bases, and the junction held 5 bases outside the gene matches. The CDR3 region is CASSTGTGDAGANVLTF. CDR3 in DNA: TGTGCCAGTAGTACGGGGACAGGGGATGCTGGGGCCAACGTCCTGACTTTC.

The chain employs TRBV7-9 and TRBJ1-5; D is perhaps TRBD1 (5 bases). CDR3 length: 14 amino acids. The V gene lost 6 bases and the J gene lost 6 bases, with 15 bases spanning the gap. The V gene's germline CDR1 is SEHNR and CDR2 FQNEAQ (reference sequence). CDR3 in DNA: TGTGCCAGCAGTCGGGACCTGGTCGCTCAGCCCCAGCATTTT. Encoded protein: CASSRDLVAQPQHF.

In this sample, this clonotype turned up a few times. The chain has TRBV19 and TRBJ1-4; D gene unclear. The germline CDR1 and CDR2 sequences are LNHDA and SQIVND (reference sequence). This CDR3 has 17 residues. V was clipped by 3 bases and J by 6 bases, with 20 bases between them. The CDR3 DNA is TGTGCCAGTAGTATCCCATCATCTCTTGGAAAATATGAAAAACTGTTTTTT. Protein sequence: CASSIPSSLGKYEKLFF.

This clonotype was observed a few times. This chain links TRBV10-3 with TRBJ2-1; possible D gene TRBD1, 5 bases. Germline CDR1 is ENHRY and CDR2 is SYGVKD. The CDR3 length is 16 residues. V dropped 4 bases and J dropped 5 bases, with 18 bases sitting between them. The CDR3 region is CAISVVGRGNDNEQFF. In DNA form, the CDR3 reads TGTGCCATCAGTGTCGTAGGAAGGGGTAATGACAATGAGCAGTTCTTC.

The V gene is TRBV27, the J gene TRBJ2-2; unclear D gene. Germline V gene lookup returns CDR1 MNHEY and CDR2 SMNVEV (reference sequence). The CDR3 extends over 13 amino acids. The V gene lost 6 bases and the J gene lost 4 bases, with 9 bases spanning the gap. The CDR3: CASRTGLTGELFF. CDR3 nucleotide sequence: TGTGCCAGCAGAACCGGGCTCACCGGGGAGCTGTTTTTT.

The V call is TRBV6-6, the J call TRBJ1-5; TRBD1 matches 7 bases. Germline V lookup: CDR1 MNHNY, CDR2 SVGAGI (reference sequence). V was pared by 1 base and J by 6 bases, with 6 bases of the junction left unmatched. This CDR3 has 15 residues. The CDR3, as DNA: TGTGCCAGCAGTTACTATAGGACAGGAAGTCAGCCCCAGCATTTT. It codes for CASSYYRTGSQPQHF.

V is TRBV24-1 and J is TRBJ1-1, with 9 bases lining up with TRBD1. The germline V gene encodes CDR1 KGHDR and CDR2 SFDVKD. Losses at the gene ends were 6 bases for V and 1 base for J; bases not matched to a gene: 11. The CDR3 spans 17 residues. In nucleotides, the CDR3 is TGTGCCACCAGTCCCGGGACAGGGAAAAGAGGGAACACTGAAGCTTTCTTT. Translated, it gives CATSPGTGKRGNTEAFF.

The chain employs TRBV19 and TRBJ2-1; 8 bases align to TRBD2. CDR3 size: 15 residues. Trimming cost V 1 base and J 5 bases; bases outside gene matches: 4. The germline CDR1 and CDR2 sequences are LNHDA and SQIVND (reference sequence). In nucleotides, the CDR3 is TGTGCCAGTAGTATAGCTTCGGGGGGGAACAATGAGCAGTTCTTC. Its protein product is CASSIASGGNNEQFF.